These 24 T cell receptor beta chains originate from one sample sequenced in a study of cytomegalovirus exposure and HLA in healthy donors. Only in-frame clones appear in the TCRdb table, and some are missing; sequencing was by immunoSEQ multiplex PCR. The sample lists 76,000 or so clones, around 94% occurring once. What was sequenced was PBMCs. The origin of the receptors is a woman aged 18-29 years in good health and CMV-seropositive.

This sequence joins TRBV5-1 and TRBJ2-3; TRBD1 is a possible D gene (6 bases). This CDR3 is 16 amino acids long. Germline loops: CDR1 SGHRS, CDR2 YFSETQ. V lost 4 bases and J lost 0, with 15 bases in between. The CDR3: CASSKDPGVSTDTQYF. As DNA, the CDR3 is TGCGCCAGCAGCAAGGACCCAGGGGTGAGCACAGATACGCAGTATTTT.

The genes are TRBV5-1 and TRBJ2-5; TRBD2 matches 15 bases. Losses at the gene ends were 4 bases for V and 4 bases for J; bases not matched to a gene: 5. The germline V gene has CDR1 SGHRS and CDR2 YFSETQ. The CDR3 is 16 amino acids. In DNA, the CDR3 is TGCGCCAGCAGCCGCGAGGGACTAGCGGGAGGAGAGACCCAGTACTTC. Its protein product is CASSREGLAGGETQYF. Filled out from reference TRBV5-1 and TRBJ2-5, the complete variable domain reads KAGVTQTPRYLIKTRGQQVTLSCSPISGHRSVSWYQQTPGQGLQFLFEYFSETQRNKGNFPGRFSGRQFSNSRSEMNVSTLELGDSALYLCASSREGLAGGETQYFGPGTRLLVL.

This chain uses TRBV7-3 with TRBJ2-1; TRBD1 aligns across 10 bases. Germline V CDR1 and CDR2: SGHTA, FQGTGA. This CDR3 is 15 amino acids long. V shed 5 bases, J shed 6 bases, and the junction held 7 bases outside the gene matches. The CDR3 reads CASSRGQGYVNEQFF. DNA of the CDR3: TGTGCCAGCAGCCGGGGACAGGGGTACGTCAATGAGCAGTTCTTC.

The chain has TRBV6-6 and TRBJ1-4, with D possibly TRBD1 on 6 matching bases. V lost 3 bases to trimming and J lost 4 bases, with 12 bases between them. CDR1 is MNHNY, CDR2 SVGAGI, per germline (reference sequence). CDR3 size: 15 residues. The CDR3 region is CASSYSDSLNEKLFF. CDR3 DNA sequence: TGTGCCAGCAGTTATTCGGACAGCCTTAATGAAAAACTGTTTTTT.

The gene calls are TRBV29-1 and TRBJ1-2, with 7 bases identical to TRBD1. Per germline, CDR1 SQVTM and CDR2 ANQGSEA. V was clipped by 5 bases and J by 4 bases; unmatched bases: 4. The CDR3 extends over 12 amino acids. This CDR3 reads CSVRDRTYGYTF. CDR3 in DNA: TGCAGCGTTAGGGACAGAACCTATGGCTACACCTTC.

The V and J genes are TRBV6-1 and TRBJ2-5, with 12 bases aligning to TRBD1. The CDR3 is 16 residues long. The junction had 6 bases not matched to a gene; V was cut back by 2 bases and J by 5 bases. CDR1 is MNHNS, CDR2 SASEGT, per germline. Here the CDR3 reads CASSEFPGTGGETQYF. The CDR3 DNA reads TGTGCCAGCAGTGAATTCCCCGGGACAGGGGGCGAGACCCAGTACTTC.

This sequence joins TRBV7-7 and TRBJ2-2; D possibly corresponds to TRBD2 (5 bases). CDR1 SSHAT and CDR2 FNYEAQ come from the germline V gene (reference sequence). The CDR3 is 15 residues long. V was cut by 4 bases and J by 1 base, with 10 bases left in between. CDR3 DNA sequence: TGTGCCAGCAGCTCTGAGACTATGAACACCGGGGAGCTGTTTTTT. It is translated as CASSSETMNTGELFF.

The CDR3 reads CASSLGLAGGLNTGELFF. CDR3 DNA sequence: TGCGCCAGCAGCTTGGGACTAGCGGGGGGCCTGAACACCGGGGAGCTGTTTTTT. The chain joins TRBV5-1 to TRBJ2-2; 13 bases fit TRBD2. In germline, CDR1 is SGHRS, CDR2 YFSETQ. V dropped 0 bases and J dropped 1; count of bases not matched to a gene: 3. CDR3 length: 18 residues.

The chain joins TRBV2 to TRBJ2-7; 8 bases line up with TRBD2. V shed 1 base and J 1 base; nucleotides not matched to a gene: 3. The CDR3 is 15 residues long. The germline V gene encodes CDR1 SNHLY and CDR2 FYNNEI. The CDR3 reads CASSEGPGGSYEQYF. CDR3 coding DNA: TGTGCCAGCAGTGAAGGGCCGGGAGGGTCCTACGAGCAGTACTTC.

The J gene is TRBJ1-1, the V gene TRBV7-2, with 9 nucleotides matching TRBD1. V shed 1 base and J 10 bases; nucleotides not matched to a gene: 4. The CDR3 has 13 amino acids. Germline CDR1 and CDR2: SGHTA and FQGNSA. CDR3: CASSLDRTGVAFF. The CDR3 nucleotides read TGTGCCAGCAGCTTAGATAGGACAGGGGTAGCTTTCTTT. The whole variable domain, filled in from reference TRBV7-2 and TRBJ1-1, reads GAGVSQSPSNKVTEKGKDVELRCDPISGHTALYWYRQSLGQGLEFLIYFQGNSAPDKSGLPSDRFSAERTGGSVSTLTIQRTQQEDSAVYLCASSLDRTGVAFFGQGTRLTVV.

The CDR3 bases are TGTGCCAGCAGCTTAGCGTCCCAGGGGATATACAATGAGCAGTTCTTC. Encoded protein: CASSLASQGIYNEQFF. The J gene is TRBJ2-1, the V gene TRBV7-2; perhaps TRBD1 as D (6 bases). The CDR3 has 16 residues. The germline V gene has CDR1 SGHTA and CDR2 FQGNSA. V was cut by 0 bases and J by 4 bases, with 13 bases left in between.

CDR3 protein: CASSLQTGVETEAFF. DNA for the CDR3: TGCGCCAGCAGCTTACAAACAGGGGTGGAAACTGAAGCTTTCTTT. V gene TRBV5-1 combines with J gene TRBJ1-1; 7 bases are shared with TRBD1. The CDR3 is made up of 15 amino acids. The V gene's germline CDR1 is SGHRS and CDR2 YFSETQ. The junction had 9 bases not matched to a gene; V was cut back by 2 bases and J by 5 bases.

V gene TRBV7-9 combines with J gene TRBJ2-1; D not certain. V lost 4 bases and J lost 0, with 10 bases in between. The CDR3 consists of 15 residues. CDR1 SEHNR and CDR2 FQNEAQ come from the germline V gene (reference sequence). The CDR3 here is CASSSAVSSYNEQFF. CDR3 DNA sequence: TGTGCCAGCAGCTCTGCGGTGAGCTCCTACAATGAGCAGTTCTTC.

The rearrangement uses TRBV4-1 and TRBJ2-1; 8 bases fit TRBD2. Germline loops: CDR1 MGHRA, CDR2 YSYEKL. The CDR3 covers 15 residues. V was clipped by 3 bases and J by 7 bases; unmatched bases: 8. The CDR3 DNA is TGCGCCAGCAGCCAGATAGCGGGGCCCGGGAATGAGCAGTTCTTC. This codes for CASSQIAGPGNEQFF.

The chain links TRBV11-3 to TRBJ2-3; TRBD2 aligns across 14 bases. The CDR3 consists of 19 residues. Germline V gene data show CDR1 as SGHNT and CDR2 as YENEEA. V lost 3 bases, J lost 0 bases, and 8 bases stayed unmatched. The CDR3 region has the DNA TGTGCCAGCAGCTTTGGGCGTTGGACTAGCGGGGGGAGCACAGATACGCAGTATTTT. Translating gives CASSFGRWTSGGSTDTQYF.

The V and J genes are TRBV9 and TRBJ2-2, with 7 bases identical to TRBD2. The CDR3 sequence is 14 residues long. J gave up 5 bases and V 1 base, and 2 bases lay outside the gene matches. The germline V gene encodes CDR1 SGDLS and CDR2 YYNGEE. CDR3 in amino acids: CASSVWGGTGELFF. CDR3 in DNA: TGTGCCAGCAGCGTATGGGGGGGGACCGGGGAGCTGTTTTTT.

This sequence joins TRBV4-3 and TRBJ2-2; 8 positions match TRBD2. CDR1 and CDR2 from the germline V gene are LGHNA and YSLEER. Trimming cost V 1 base and J 6 bases; bases outside gene matches: 7. The CDR3 extends over 16 amino acids. CDR3 coding DNA: TGCGCCAGCAGCCAAGGAACGGGGGGGCTATCCGGGGAGCTGTTTTTT. Protein sequence: CASSQGTGGLSGELFF.

The rearrangement links TRBV28 to TRBJ2-3; D not resolved. The germline V gene has CDR1 MDHEN and CDR2 SYDVKM. The CDR3 is 14 amino acids. The germline V and J ends were trimmed by 10 bases and 3 bases, with 17 bases remaining between them. This chain's CDR3 is CATDSEVETDTQYF. The CDR3 DNA reads TGTGCCACCGACTCAGAGGTCGAAACAGATACGCAGTATTTT.

The chain carries TRBV19 and TRBJ1-4; the D gene is possibly TRBD1 (5 bases). Trimming took off 6 bases at V and 0 bases at J, with 8 bases between the two ends. This CDR3 spans 14 amino acids. Germline lookup yields CDR1 LNHDA and CDR2 SQIVND (reference sequence). CDR3 in amino acids: CASRETATNEKLFF. CDR3 sequence (DNA): TGTGCCAGTAGGGAGACAGCAACTAATGAAAAACTGTTTTTT.

The chain is built from TRBV19 and TRBJ2-1; 8 positions match TRBD2. Germline V gene lookup returns CDR1 LNHDA and CDR2 SQIVND (reference sequence). After removal of 3 bases from V and 5 bases from J, the junction contained 9 bases not matched to a gene. This CDR3 comprises 16 residues. This CDR3 reads CASSIPGGTSDNEQFF. In DNA, the CDR3 is TGTGCCAGTAGTATTCCGGGGGGGACTAGTGACAATGAGCAGTTCTTC. Full variable domain (remainder filled in from reference TRBV19 and TRBJ2-1): DGGITQSPKYLFRKEGQNVTLSCEQNLNHDAMYWYRQDPGQGLRLIYYSQIVNDFQKGDIAEGYSVSREKKESFPLTVTSAQKNPTAFYLCASSIPGGTSDNEQFFGPGTRLTVL.

The J gene is TRBJ1-1, the V gene TRBV9; D is unclear. Germline values: CDR1 SGDLS, CDR2 YYNGEE. This CDR3 region has 13 residues. Trimming took off 0 bases at V and 6 bases at J, with 9 bases between the two ends. The DNA for the CDR3 is TGTGCCAGCAGCGTAGACCCCAGCGCTGAAGCTTTCTTT. Translation: CASSVDPSAEAFF.

The chain carries TRBV2 and TRBJ1-4; a possible D gene is TRBD1 (6 bases). The CDR3 consists of 14 residues. V lost 2 bases to trimming and J lost 8 bases, with 12 bases between them. CDR1 is SNHLY and CDR2 is FYNNEI in the germline V gene. The CDR3 coding sequence is TGTGCCAGCAGTGAACACAGGGTTGAAGAAAAACTGTTTTTT. Amino acids: CASSEHRVEEKLFF.

The chain links TRBV5-6 to TRBJ1-6; D ambiguous. Germline V lookup: CDR1 SGHDT, CDR2 YYEEEE. This CDR3 is built from 14 residues. V was clipped by 5 bases and J by 9 bases, with 15 bases between them. CDR3 in DNA: TGTGCCAGCAGTTCTGAGCTGGGCGTTTCACCCCTCCACTTT. It codes for CASSSELGVSPLHF. Full variable domain (outside the CDR3, taken from reference TRBV5-6 and TRBJ1-6): DAGVTQSPTHLIKTRGQQVTLRCSPKSGHDTVSWYQQALGQGPQFIFQYYEEEERQRGNFPDRFSGHQFPNYSSELNVNALLLGDSALYLCASSSELGVSPLHFGNGTRLTVT.

The chain has TRBV5-1 and TRBJ2-5; D may be TRBD2 (5 bases). V lost 0 bases and J 4 bases, leaving 19 bases between the germline ends. CDR1 is SGHRS and CDR2 is YFSETQ in the germline V gene. The CDR3 is 17 amino acids. In DNA form, the CDR3 reads TGCGCCAGCAGCTTGGGTTCTGTGGCGGGCGCCACAGAGACCCAGTACTTC. Protein product: CASSLGSVAGATETQYF.